The 31 T cell receptor beta chains below come from one sample, sequenced in a study of cytomegalovirus exposure and HLA in healthy donors. Primers: 60 Vbeta forward and 13 Jbeta reverse. The repertoire was sequenced with immunoSEQ multiplex PCR; TCRdb's copy has only in-frame clones and lacks some. The profile shows 95,000 to 100,000 clones, 85% of them singletons. Sequenced sample: PBMCs. These receptors all come from a man aged 25-45 years in good health and CMV-seronegative.

The chain employs TRBV6-1 and TRBJ2-2; 10 bases align to TRBD1. Per germline, CDR1 MNHNS and CDR2 SASEGT. CDR3 length: 15 residues. The V segment lost 6 bases and the J segment 0 bases; nucleotides outside the gene matches: 1. Here the CDR3 DNA reads TGTGCCAGCAGGACAGGGGGCGCGAACACCGGGGAGCTGTTTTTT. This sequence encodes CASRTGGANTGELFF.

The rearrangement links TRBV12-2 to TRBJ1-1; the table names TRBD1, a call not compared with the DNA. TRBV12-2 is a pseudogene segment. The CDR3 has 17 residues. This CDR3 is CASRLLSIGQSNTEAFF. The CDR3 nucleotides are TGTGCAAGTCGCTTACTATCGATCGGACAGTCGAACACTGAAGCTTTCTTT.

This sequence joins TRBV7-2 and TRBJ2-5; 9 bases line up with TRBD2. The DNA end lines up better with TRBJ2-7; the J call may be wrong. Germline CDR1 SGHTA, CDR2 FQGNSA. This CDR3 comprises 14 residues. CDR3 protein: CASSQLAGTYEQYF. The DNA of the CDR3 is TGTGCCAGCAGTCAACTAGCGGGCACCTACGAGCAGTACTTC.

The CDR3 DNA is TGTGCCACCTGGACAGGGAATGGCTACACCTTC. Protein sequence: CATWTGNGYTF. J is TRBJ1-2 and V is TRBV28, with 8 bases lining up with TRBD1. CDR3 length equals 11 residues. Unmatched junction bases numbered 4, after V lost 10 bases and J lost 6 bases. The germline V gene has CDR1 MDHEN and CDR2 SYDVKM.

The chain employs TRBV4-1 and TRBJ2-5; D is uncertain. Trimming removed 0 bases from V and 4 bases from J, with 6 bases in between. The germline V gene encodes CDR1 MGHRA and CDR2 YSYEKL. CDR3 length: 13 residues. CDR3 nucleotide sequence: TGCGCCAGCAGCCAAGATGGCGGAGAGACCCAGTACTTC. This codes for CASSQDGGETQYF.

The CDR3 DNA sequence: TGTGCCTGGTCTTCAGGGGCGGAGACCCAGTACTTC. Its translation: CAWSSGAETQYF. The chain uses TRBV30 and TRBJ2-5; maybe TRBD1 (6 bases). Germline V gene lookup returns CDR1 GTSNPN and CDR2 SVGIG (reference sequence). The CDR3 consists of 12 residues. V lost 5 bases, J lost 5 bases, and 12 bases lay in between.

The rearrangement links TRBV5-4 to TRBJ2-5; TRBD1 matches at 10 bases. The CDR3 consists of 16 residues. J lost 5 bases, V lost 3 bases, and 10 bases had no gene match. Per germline, CDR1 SGHNT and CDR2 YYREEE (reference sequence). The CDR3 here is CASSSWTGGQRETQYF. The CDR3 coding sequence is TGTGCCAGCAGCTCATGGACAGGGGGGCAACGGGAGACCCAGTACTTC.

Of note for this clone: One end of the junction fails to match germline, which may point to a read error. J is TRBJ1-1 and V is TRBV5-1, with 11 bases identical to TRBD1. From germline, CDR1 is SGHRS and CDR2 YFSETQ. The CDR3 is 13 residues long. CDR3: CASSAQEGQGGSF. CDR3 DNA sequence: TGCGCCAGCAGCGCACAAGAGGGACAGGGGGGATCATTT.

The J gene is TRBJ2-2, the V gene TRBV5-1; TRBD2 matches 7 bases. The CDR3 totals 18 residues. Trimming at V came to 4 bases and at J to 0 bases, leaving 12 bases not matched to a gene. Per germline, CDR1 SGHRS and CDR2 YFSETQ. The CDR3 loop reads CASSKSGRALANTGELFF. The CDR3, as DNA: TGCGCCAGCAGCAAATCAGGGAGGGCCCTTGCGAACACCGGGGAGCTGTTTTTT. Full variable domain (outside the CDR3, taken from reference TRBV5-1 and TRBJ2-2): KAGVTQTPRYLIKTRGQQVTLSCSPISGHRSVSWYQQTPGQGLQFLFEYFSETQRNKGNFPGRFSGRQFSNSRSEMNVSTLELGDSALYLCASSKSGRALANTGELFFGEGSRLTVL.

The chain couples TRBV5-1 to TRBJ2-2; D possibly corresponds to TRBD2 (7 bases). CDR3 length equals 17 residues. Deletions cut 4 bases from V and 5 bases from J, with 21 bases between. CDR1 is SGHRS, CDR2 YFSETQ, per germline. The CDR3 nucleotides are TGCGCCAGCAGCGACCAGAGGGGGGGTGTCCTTACCGGGGAGCTGTTTTTT. Protein sequence: CASSDQRGGVLTGELFF.

This chain joins TRBV29-1 and TRBJ2-3; 9 bases map to TRBD2. The germline V gene has CDR1 SQVTM and CDR2 ANQGSEA. J lost 0 bases, V lost 3 bases, and 4 bases had no gene match. The CDR3 runs 15 residues. The CDR3 bases are TGCAGCGTTGACCTAGCGGGGACTAGCACAGATACGCAGTATTTT. Protein: CSVDLAGTSTDTQYF.

The chain recombines TRBV10-3 with TRBJ1-2; D perhaps matches TRBD1 (5 bases). Germline V gene lookup returns CDR1 ENHRY and CDR2 SYGVKD. The CDR3 runs 15 residues. V was cut by 2 bases and J by 0 bases, with 10 bases left in between. CDR3 bases: TGTGCCATCAGTGAGAGGGGCCAAGCTAACTATGGCTACACCTTC. Residues: CAISERGQANYGYTF.

The J gene is TRBJ1-5, the V gene TRBV18; D possibly corresponds to TRBD1 (6 bases). The CDR3 is 15 amino acids. Germline loops: CDR1 KGHSH, CDR2 LQKENI. Trimming stripped 1 base from V and 6 bases from J, with 13 bases between. The CDR3 protein is CASSPRQVGGQPQHF. CDR3 DNA: TGTGCCAGCTCACCACGACAGGTTGGAGGTCAGCCCCAGCATTTT.

This chain links TRBV6-1 with TRBJ1-1, with D unclear. With 3 bases removed from V and 1 base from J, the gap between germline ends came to 12 bases. The CDR3 covers 15 residues. The germline CDR1 and CDR2 sequences are MNHNS and SASEGT. The CDR3 coding sequence is TGTGCCAGCAGTGATCTTCGAGTCAAGAACACTGAAGCTTTCTTT. As protein: CASSDLRVKNTEAFF.

This chain joins TRBV11-2 and TRBJ1-3; D is uncertain. The CDR3 contains 12 residues. V was trimmed by 1 base and J by 12 bases, leaving 10 bases between them. Per germline, CDR1 SGHAT and CDR2 FQNNGV. DNA for the CDR3: TGTGCCAGCAGCTTAGGGGGAGTCCACATATATTTT. It yields the protein CASSLGGVHIYF.

J is TRBJ2-3 and V is TRBV29-1, with 7 nucleotides matching TRBD1. This CDR3 is built from 14 residues. Germline values: CDR1 SQVTM, CDR2 ANQGSEA. Trimming cost V 6 bases and J 8 bases; bases outside gene matches: 14. CDR3: CSVDGTVGAGTQYF. CDR3 in DNA: TGCAGCGTAGATGGGACAGTGGGGGCGGGTACGCAGTATTTT.

The chain couples TRBV18 to TRBJ2-7; the D gene is possibly TRBD1 (5 bases). From germline, CDR1 is KGHSH and CDR2 LQKENI. The V and J ends lost 2 bases and 2 bases respectively, with 13 bases between them. The CDR3 covers 15 residues. The CDR3 loop is CASSPGQGPTYEQYF. The CDR3 bases are TGTGCCAGCTCACCAGGGCAGGGCCCGACCTACGAGCAGTACTTC. The variable domain in full, completed from reference TRBV18 and TRBJ2-7, reads NAGVMQNPRHLVRRRGQEARLRCSPMKGHSHVYWYRQLPEEGLKFMVYLQKENIIDESGMPKERFSAEFPKEGPSILRIQQVVRGDSAAYFCASSPGQGPTYEQYFGPGTRLTVT.

The chain links TRBV28 to TRBJ2-7; D possibly corresponds to TRBD1 (6 bases). The CDR3 has 14 amino acids. Deletions cut 3 bases from V and 4 bases from J, with 13 bases between. The germline V gene has CDR1 MDHEN and CDR2 SYDVKM. This CDR3 reads CASSFQGSGYEQYF. The CDR3 coding sequence is TGTGCCAGCAGTTTTCAGGGGTCGGGGTACGAGCAGTACTTC.

This chain connects TRBV4-1 to TRBJ2-5; 8 bases are shared with TRBD2. The CDR3 contains 20 residues. V was pared by 0 bases and J by 7 bases, with 22 bases of the junction left unmatched. Germline V lookup: CDR1 MGHRA, CDR2 YSYEKL. The CDR3 DNA reads TGCGCCAGCAGCCAAGATAAGGGACTTTCCAGCGGGAGTCCCCTACGGACCCAGTACTTC. This sequence encodes CASSQDKGLSSGSPLRTQYF.

The rearrangement links TRBV29-1 to TRBJ2-7; 9 bases are shared with TRBD2. V gave up 7 bases and J gave up 2 bases; unmatched junction bases: 12. Germline loops: CDR1 SQVTM, CDR2 ANQGSEA. CDR3 length: 15 residues. CDR3 DNA: TGCAGCGCGAGAAGCGGGAGGACCGGTACCTACGAGCAGTACTTC. This sequence encodes CSARSGRTGTYEQYF.

The CDR3 protein is CASSPQGLAGGTEQYF. The CDR3 DNA reads as TGCGCCAGCAGCCCTCAGGGGCTAGCGGGAGGTACCGAGCAGTACTTC. V is TRBV4-3 and J is TRBJ2-7; 11 bases fit TRBD2. The CDR3 covers 16 residues. V lost 4 bases and J lost 6; bases outside the gene matches: 11. Per the germline V gene, CDR1 is LGHNA and CDR2 is YSLEER.

The chain joins TRBV5-1 to TRBJ1-4; D may be TRBD1 (6 bases). Trimming shortened V by 5 bases and J by 5 bases, and 10 bases separated the two germline ends. The CDR3 spans 13 residues. Germline assignment: CDR1 SGHRS and CDR2 YFSETQ. The CDR3 reads CASSTTGNEKLFF. In nucleotides, the CDR3 is TGCGCCAGCAGTACGACAGGCAATGAAAAACTGTTTTTT.

CDR3 amino acids: CASSDDRGSTDTQYF. DNA for the CDR3: TGTGCCAGCAGTGACGACAGGGGAAGCACAGATACGCAGTATTTT. This rearrangement joins TRBV25-1 to TRBJ2-3, with 8 bases lining up with TRBD1. V was pared by 3 bases and J by 0 bases, with 2 bases of the junction left unmatched. Germline CDR1 is MGHDK and CDR2 is SYGVNS. This CDR3 is 15 amino acids long.

A remark on this clone: At one of its ends the junction is not consistent with the germline gene, which may arise from a read error. This chain joins TRBV7-7 and TRBJ2-5, with D possibly TRBD2 on 7 matching bases. Germline V gene sequence: CDR1 SSHAT, CDR2 FNYEAQ (reference sequence). This CDR3 comprises 12 residues. The CDR3 nucleotides are TGTGCTAGCAGCTTGGGGGGGCCCGAGCTGTACTTC. Its translation: CASSLGGPELYF. Full variable domain (rest looked up from reference TRBV7-7 and TRBJ2-5): GAGVSQSPRYKVTKRGQDVTLRCDPISSHATLYWYQQALGQGPEFLTYFNYEAQPDKSGLPSDRFSAERPEGSISTLTIQRTEQRDSAMYRCASSLGGPELYFGPGTRLLVL.

V is TRBV9 and J is TRBJ2-7; tentatively, D is TRBD2 (7 bases). The V end lost 2 bases, the J end lost 7 bases, and 19 bases lay between the germline ends. Germline V gene sequence: CDR1 SGDLS, CDR2 YYNGEE. The CDR3 runs 15 residues. CDR3: CASSVGANGGQEQYF. In DNA form, the CDR3 reads TGTGCCAGCAGCGTTGGGGCGAACGGGGGGCAGGAGCAGTACTTC. Supplemented by reference TRBV9 and TRBJ2-7, the full variable domain reads DSGVTQTPKHLITATGQRVTLRCSPRSGDLSVYWYQQSLDQGLQFLIQYYNGEERAKGNILERFSAQQFPDLHSELNLSSLELGDSALYFCASSVGANGGQEQYFGPGTRLTVT.

This clone was recorded only once. The gene calls are TRBV5-1 and TRBJ2-5; D may be TRBD2 (5 bases). V lost 1 base and J lost 4, with 11 bases in between. The CDR3 runs to 14 residues. Germline-derived CDR1 and CDR2 are SGHRS and YFSETQ. In DNA, the CDR3 is TGCGCCAGCAGCTTGTCTGCTGAGGGAGAGACCCAGTACTTC. It translates to CASSLSAEGETQYF.

The CDR3 bases are TGTGCCAGCAGCTTAGCGGAGGCTAGCGGAGAGACCCAGTACTTC. It encodes CASSLAEASGETQYF. The V call is TRBV7-9, the J call TRBJ2-5, with 7 bases fitting TRBD2. Germline V gene data show CDR1 as SEHNR and CDR2 as FQNEAQ (reference sequence). The V and J ends lost 0 bases and 4 bases, in that order; junction bases with no gene match: 5. The CDR3 is made up of 15 amino acids.

This clone was counted a few times. Distinct nucleotide sequences in the sample also encode this CDR3. This chain uses TRBV28 with TRBJ2-3; 11 bases are shared with TRBD2. CDR1 is MDHEN and CDR2 is SYDVKM in the germline V gene. The CDR3 covers 16 residues. V was pared by 2 bases and J by 3 bases, with 4 bases of the junction left unmatched. The CDR3 bases are TGTGCCAGCAGTTTAGGACTAGCGGGTGGGACAGATACGCAGTATTTT. It encodes CASSLGLAGGTDTQYF.

V is TRBV6-5 and J is TRBJ2-5; D perhaps matches TRBD2 (6 bases). This CDR3 spans 15 amino acids. CDR1 is MNHEY, CDR2 SVGAGI, per germline. The germline V and J ends were trimmed by 6 bases and 5 bases, with 19 bases remaining between them. In DNA form, the CDR3 reads TGTGCCAGCAGCCCCACTCCGGGGACTGAGGAGACCCAGTACTTC. Translated: CASSPTPGTEETQYF.

The chain recombines TRBV19 with TRBJ2-7; possible D gene TRBD2, 5 bases. V dropped 3 bases and J dropped 2 bases, with 14 bases sitting between them. CDR3 size: 15 residues. The germline gives CDR1 LNHDA, CDR2 SQIVND (reference sequence). DNA of the CDR3: TGTGCCAGTAGTATGAGAGCGGACCGCCCCTACGAGCAGTACTTC. It is translated as CASSMRADRPYEQYF.

A remark on this clone: This CDR3 is also generated by other DNA sequences in the sample. The chain employs TRBV6-5 and TRBJ2-3, with D maybe TRBD2 (5 bases). Germline loops: CDR1 MNHEY, CDR2 SVGAGI. The CDR3 sequence is 12 residues long. The ends were cut back, 5 bases at V and 5 bases at J, with 8 bases in the middle. In DNA, the CDR3 is TGTGCCAGCAGTCGACGGGGAGATACGCAGTATTTT. Encoded protein: CASSRRGDTQYF.